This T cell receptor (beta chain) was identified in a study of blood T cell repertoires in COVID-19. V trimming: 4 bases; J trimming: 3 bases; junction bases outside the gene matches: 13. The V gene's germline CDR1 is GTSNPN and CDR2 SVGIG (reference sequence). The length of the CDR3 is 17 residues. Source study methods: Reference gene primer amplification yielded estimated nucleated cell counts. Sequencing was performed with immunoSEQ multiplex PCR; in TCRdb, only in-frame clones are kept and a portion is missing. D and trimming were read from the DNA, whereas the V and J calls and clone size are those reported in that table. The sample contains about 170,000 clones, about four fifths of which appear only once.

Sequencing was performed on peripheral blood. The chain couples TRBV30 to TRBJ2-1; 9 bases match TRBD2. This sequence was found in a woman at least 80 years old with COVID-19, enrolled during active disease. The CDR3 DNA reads TGTGCCTGGATTACACCCGGGACTAGCAGTAACTACAATGAGCAGTTCTTC. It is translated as CAWITPGTSSNYNEQFF. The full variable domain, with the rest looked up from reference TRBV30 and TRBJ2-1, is SQTIHQWPATLVQPVGSPLSLECTVEGTSNPNLYWYRQAAGRGLQLLFYSVGIGQISSEVPQNLSASRPQDRQFILSSKKLLLSDSGFYLCAWITPGTSSNYNEQFFGPGTRLTVL.